This T cell receptor beta chain was documented in a study of cytomegalovirus exposure and HLA in healthy donors. Study-level results: There were a few CMV-associated chains whose specificity for CMV antigens was confirmed in vitro. The study listed 150 to 200 cytomegalovirus-associated TCR beta chains.

60 Vbeta and 13 Jbeta primers were used in PCR. The protocol was immunoSEQ multiplex PCR, while the TCRdb copy is restricted to in-frame clones and leaves out a portion. The sample includes around 99,000 clones, 55% to 75% of them seen just once. This CDR3 spans 15 amino acids. Per germline, CDR1 SGHTA and CDR2 FQGNSA. Trimming cost V 2 bases and J 4 bases; bases outside gene matches: 7. As for this clone: What it recognizes is unknown.

The sequence came from an older woman in good health and CMV-seropositive. Sequenced sample: PBMCs. The V gene is TRBV7-2, the J gene TRBJ2-7; 8 nucleotides agree with TRBD2. DNA for the CDR3: TGTGCCAGCAGCTTACAAGGCGGGGGGTTTTACGAGCAGTACTTC. This encodes CASSLQGGGFYEQYF.